Here is one T cell receptor beta chain with its context. Its antigen is unknown. The CDR3 runs 15 residues. The germline V gene encodes CDR1 SGHNT and CDR2 YYREEE (reference sequence). V dropped 0 bases and J dropped 2; count of bases not matched to a gene: 3. Random hexamers were used to reverse transcribe 0.5 to 1 ug of RNA. By means of immunoSEQ multiplex PCR, TCR beta CDR3 spanning 54 Vbeta and 13 Jbeta underwent amplification. Using its own MiXCR run on the immunoSEQ multiplex PCR reads, TCRdb lists one record per CDR3 protein. The table lists 150,000 to 200,000 distinct CDR3 sequences, approximately 92% of them singletons. This entry is derived from a study of CD8 T cells in Susac syndrome. General study results and limits: The study's TCR sequencing and HLA analysis drew on a certain number of individuals. That number was acknowledged as relatively small.

TCR beta from blood CD8+ and CD4+ T cells was sequenced. Controls were age- and sex-matched healthy donors. This TCR derives from a human donor in good health. The sequenced sample was CD4+ T cells from PBMCs. The chain is built from TRBV5-4 and TRBJ2-7, with 9 bases that match TRBD2. CDR3 in DNA: TGTGCCAGCAGCTTGGTGGAGCGGGGGGCCTACGAGCAGTACTTC. It specifies CASSLVERGAYEQYF.